This TCR beta chain was obtained from a study of patients and donors after allogeneic stem cell transplantation. MiXCR was run by TCRdb on the RT-PCR reads, yielding one entry per CDR3 protein. The repertoire has around 240,000 distinct CDR3 sequences, approximately 14% of them found once; the top ten carry roughly 11%. The V gene's germline CDR1 is SQVTM and CDR2 ANQGSEA. V shed 3 bases and J 5 bases; nucleotides not matched to a gene: 11. The CDR3 has 15 residues. This clonotype appeared a few times. This receptor was taken from a human donor who was either an allogeneic HSCT recipient or a stem cell or donor lymphocyte infusion donor (not recorded which). It is not recorded whose cells these are; they may come from a transplant donor. Sequenced sample: blood, either unsorted or a sorted T cell fraction (not recorded which). J is TRBJ2-5 and V is TRBV29-1; 8 bases map to TRBD1. The CDR3 DNA follows: TGCAGCGTTGACGGGTTTCAGGGGGCGGCGGAGACCCAGTACTTC. This gives the protein CSVDGFQGAAETQYF.